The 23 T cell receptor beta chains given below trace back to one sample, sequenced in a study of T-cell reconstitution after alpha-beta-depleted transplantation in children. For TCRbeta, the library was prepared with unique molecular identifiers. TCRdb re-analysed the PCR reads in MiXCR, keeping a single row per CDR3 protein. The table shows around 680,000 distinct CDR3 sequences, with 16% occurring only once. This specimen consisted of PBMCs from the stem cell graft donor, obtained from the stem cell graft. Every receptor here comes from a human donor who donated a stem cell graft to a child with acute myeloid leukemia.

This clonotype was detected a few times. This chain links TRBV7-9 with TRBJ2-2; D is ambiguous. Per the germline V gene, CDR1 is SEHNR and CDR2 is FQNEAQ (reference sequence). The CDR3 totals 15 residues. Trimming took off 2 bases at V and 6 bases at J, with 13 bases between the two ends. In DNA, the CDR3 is TGTGCCAGCAGCTTAATGTCCAGTGACGCCGGGGAGCTGTTTTTT. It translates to CASSLMSSDAGELFF.

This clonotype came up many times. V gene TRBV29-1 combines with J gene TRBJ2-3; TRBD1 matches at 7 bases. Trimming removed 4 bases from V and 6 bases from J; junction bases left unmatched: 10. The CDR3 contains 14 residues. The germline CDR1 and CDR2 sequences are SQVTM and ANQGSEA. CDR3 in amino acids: CSVALVGGADTQYF. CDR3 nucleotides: TGCAGCGTTGCCTTGGTAGGGGGCGCCGATACGCAGTATTTT.

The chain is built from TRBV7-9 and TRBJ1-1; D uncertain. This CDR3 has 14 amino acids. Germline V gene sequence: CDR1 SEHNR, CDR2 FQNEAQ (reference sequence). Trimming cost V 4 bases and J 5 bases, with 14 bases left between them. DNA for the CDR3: TGTGCCAGCAGCTCACGATACGGCGGAACTGAAGCTTTCTTT. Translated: CASSSRYGGTEAFF.

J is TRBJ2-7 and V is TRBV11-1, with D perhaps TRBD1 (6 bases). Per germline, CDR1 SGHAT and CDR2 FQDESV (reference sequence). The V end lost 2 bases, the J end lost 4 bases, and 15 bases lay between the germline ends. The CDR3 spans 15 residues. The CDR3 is CASSLQGPKTYEQYF. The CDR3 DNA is TGTGCCAGCAGCTTACAGGGGCCGAAAACATACGAGCAGTACTTC.

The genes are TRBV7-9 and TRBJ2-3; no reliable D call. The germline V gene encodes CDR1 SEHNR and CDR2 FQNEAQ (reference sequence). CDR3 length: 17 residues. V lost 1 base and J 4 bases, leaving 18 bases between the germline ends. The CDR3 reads CASSLDFGGRMPDTQYF. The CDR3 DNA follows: TGTGCCAGCAGCTTAGACTTTGGTGGCAGAATGCCAGATACGCAGTATTTT.

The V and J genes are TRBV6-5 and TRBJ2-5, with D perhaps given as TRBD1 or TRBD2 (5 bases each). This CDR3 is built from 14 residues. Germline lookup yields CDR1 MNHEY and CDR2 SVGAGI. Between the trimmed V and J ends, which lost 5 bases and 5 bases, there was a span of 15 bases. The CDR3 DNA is TGTGCCAGCAGTAACCAGGGTGGCGGGGAGACCCAGTACTTC. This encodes CASSNQGGGETQYF.

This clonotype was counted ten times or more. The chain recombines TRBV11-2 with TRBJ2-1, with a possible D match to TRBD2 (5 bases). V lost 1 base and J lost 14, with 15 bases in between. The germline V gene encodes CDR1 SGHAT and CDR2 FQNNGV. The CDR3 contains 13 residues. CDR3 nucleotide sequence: TGTGCCAGCAGCTTAGTTGGTAGCGACCACAAGTTCTTC. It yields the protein CASSLVGSDHKFF.

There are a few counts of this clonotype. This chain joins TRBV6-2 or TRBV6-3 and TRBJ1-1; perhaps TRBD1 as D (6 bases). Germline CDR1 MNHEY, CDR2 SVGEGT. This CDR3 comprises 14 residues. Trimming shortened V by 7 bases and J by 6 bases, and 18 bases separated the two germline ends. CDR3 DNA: TGTGCCAGCATTACCTGGTGGGGGGGCCCTGAAGCTTTCTTT. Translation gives CASITWWGGPEAFF.

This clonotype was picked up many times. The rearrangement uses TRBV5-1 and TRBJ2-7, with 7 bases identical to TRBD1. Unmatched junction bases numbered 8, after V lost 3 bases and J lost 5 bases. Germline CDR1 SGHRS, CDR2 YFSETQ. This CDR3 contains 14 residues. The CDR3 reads CASSSTGSRNEQYF. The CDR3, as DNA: TGCGCCAGCAGCTCGACAGGGAGTAGGAACGAGCAGTACTTC.

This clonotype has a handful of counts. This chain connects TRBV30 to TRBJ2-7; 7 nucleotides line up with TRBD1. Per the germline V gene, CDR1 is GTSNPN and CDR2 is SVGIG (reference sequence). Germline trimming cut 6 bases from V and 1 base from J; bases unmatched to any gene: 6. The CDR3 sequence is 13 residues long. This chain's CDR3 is CACKGGLSYEQYF. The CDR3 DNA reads TGTGCCTGTAAAGGGGGCCTTTCCTACGAGCAGTACTTC.

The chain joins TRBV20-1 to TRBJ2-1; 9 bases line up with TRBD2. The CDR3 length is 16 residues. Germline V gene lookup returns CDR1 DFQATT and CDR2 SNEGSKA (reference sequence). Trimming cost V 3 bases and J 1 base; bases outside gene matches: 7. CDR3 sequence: CSASQRRGGSYNEQFF. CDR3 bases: TGCAGTGCTAGTCAACGGCGGGGGGGATCCTACAATGAGCAGTTCTTC.

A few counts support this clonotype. The CDR3 region has the DNA TGCGCCAGCAGCCAAGGCTATAGTCAGCCCCAGCATTTT. As protein: CASSQGYSQPQHF. The chain is built from TRBV4-1 and TRBJ1-5; D unresolved. Trimming cost V 1 base and J 6 bases, with 7 bases left between them. Germline CDR1 MGHRA, CDR2 YSYEKL. The CDR3 totals 13 residues.

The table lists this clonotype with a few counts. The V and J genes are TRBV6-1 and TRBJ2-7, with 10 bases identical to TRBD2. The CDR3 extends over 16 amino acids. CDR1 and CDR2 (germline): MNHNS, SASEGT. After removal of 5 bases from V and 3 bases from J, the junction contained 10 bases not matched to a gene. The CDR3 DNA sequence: TGTGCCAGCAGTCCTCATCTAGCGGGGGCGAGCTACGAGCAGTACTTC. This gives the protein CASSPHLAGASYEQYF.

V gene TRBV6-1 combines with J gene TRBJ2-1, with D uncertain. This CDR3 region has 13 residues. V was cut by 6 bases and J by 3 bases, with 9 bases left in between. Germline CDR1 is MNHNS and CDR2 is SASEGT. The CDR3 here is CASRRMNYNEQFF. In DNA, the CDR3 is TGTGCCAGCAGGAGGATGAACTACAATGAGCAGTTCTTC.

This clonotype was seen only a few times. The CDR3 DNA reads as TGCGCCAGCAGCTTGGACATCGTCTCCTACGAGCAGTACTTC. Its translation: CASSLDIVSYEQYF. J is TRBJ2-7 and V is TRBV5-1; D is ambiguous. Germline values: CDR1 SGHRS, CDR2 YFSETQ. V was trimmed by 0 bases and J by 0 bases, leaving 7 bases between them. The CDR3 is made up of 14 amino acids.

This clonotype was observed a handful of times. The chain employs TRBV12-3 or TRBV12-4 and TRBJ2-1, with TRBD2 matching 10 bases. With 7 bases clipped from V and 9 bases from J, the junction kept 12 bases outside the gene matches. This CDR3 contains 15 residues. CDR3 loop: CASTSGASGGGEQFF. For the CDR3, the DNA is TGTGCCAGCACCTCGGGAGCTAGCGGGGGCGGTGAGCAGTTCTTC.

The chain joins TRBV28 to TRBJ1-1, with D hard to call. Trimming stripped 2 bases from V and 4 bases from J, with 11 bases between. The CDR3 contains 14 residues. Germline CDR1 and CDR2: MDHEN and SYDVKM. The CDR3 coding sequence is TGTGCCAGCAGTTTAGCCGGAGGGAGCACTGAAGCTTTCTTT. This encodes CASSLAGGSTEAFF.

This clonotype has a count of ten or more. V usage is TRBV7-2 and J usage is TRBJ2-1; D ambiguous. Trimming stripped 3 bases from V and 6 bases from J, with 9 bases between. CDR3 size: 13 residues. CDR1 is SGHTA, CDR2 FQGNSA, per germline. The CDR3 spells CASSLSVGNEQFF. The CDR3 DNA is TGTGCCAGCAGCTTGAGTGTAGGCAATGAGCAGTTCTTC.

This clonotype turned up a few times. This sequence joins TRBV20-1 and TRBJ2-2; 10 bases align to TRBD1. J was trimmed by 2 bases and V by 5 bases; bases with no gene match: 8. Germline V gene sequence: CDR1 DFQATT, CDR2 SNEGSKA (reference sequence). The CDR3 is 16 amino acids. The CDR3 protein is CSASRQGARNTGELFF. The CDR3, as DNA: TGCAGTGCTTCGAGACAGGGGGCGCGAAACACCGGGGAGCTGTTTTTT.

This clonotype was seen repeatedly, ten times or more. In DNA form, the CDR3 reads TGTGCCAGCAGCCGGGACAGGGGTTACGAGCAGTACGTC. It encodes CASSRDRGYEQYV. The V gene is TRBV6-1, the J gene TRBJ2-7, with 10 bases fitting TRBD1. In germline, CDR1 is MNHNS, CDR2 SASEGT. The CDR3 is 13 residues long. Trimming removed 6 bases from V and 4 bases from J; junction bases left unmatched: 3.

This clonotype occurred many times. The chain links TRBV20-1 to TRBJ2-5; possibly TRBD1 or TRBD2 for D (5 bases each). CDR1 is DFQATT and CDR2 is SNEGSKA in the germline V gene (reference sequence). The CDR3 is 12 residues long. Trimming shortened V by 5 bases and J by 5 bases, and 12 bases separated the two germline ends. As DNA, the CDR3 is TGCAGTGCTTACCAGGGACGGGAGACCCAGTACTTC. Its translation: CSAYQGRETQYF.

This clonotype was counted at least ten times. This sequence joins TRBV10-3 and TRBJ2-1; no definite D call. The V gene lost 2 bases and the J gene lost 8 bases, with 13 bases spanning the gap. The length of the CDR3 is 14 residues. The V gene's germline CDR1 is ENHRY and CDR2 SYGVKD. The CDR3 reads CAISEGFWEHEQFF. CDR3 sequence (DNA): TGTGCCATCAGTGAGGGGTTTTGGGAACATGAGCAGTTCTTC.

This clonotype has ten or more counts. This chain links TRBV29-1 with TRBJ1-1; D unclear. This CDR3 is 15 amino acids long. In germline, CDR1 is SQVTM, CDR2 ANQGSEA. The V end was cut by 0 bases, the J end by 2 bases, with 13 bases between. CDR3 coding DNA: TGCAGCGTTGAAGATCCGCAGCCCCTCAACACTGAAGCTTTCTTT. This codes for CSVEDPQPLNTEAFF. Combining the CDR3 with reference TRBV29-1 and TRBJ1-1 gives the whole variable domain SAVISQKPSRDICQRGTSLTIQCQVDSQVTMMFWYRQQPGQSLTLIATANQGSEATYESGFVIDKFPISRPNLTFSTLTVSNMSPEDSSIYLCSVEDPQPLNTEAFFGQGTRLTVV.